The T cell receptor beta chain described here comes from a study of cytomegalovirus exposure and HLA in healthy donors. Study-wide points: Confirmation was obtained in vitro that three CMV-associated chains are specific for CMV antigens.

In regard to this clone: Its antigen remains unknown.

Measured with immunoSEQ multiplex PCR; TCRdb has only the in-frame clones, and not every one. This sample has under 300,000 clones; around 86% occur once, and the top ten carry 0.95% to 1.5%. The CDR3 sequence is 15 residues long. Per germline, CDR1 MNHEY and CDR2 SMNVEV (reference sequence). V was cut by 7 bases and J by 2 bases, with 18 bases left in between. The J gene is TRBJ2-7, the V gene TRBV27; D is possibly TRBD1 (6 bases). Input material: PBMCs. This clonotype originated in a woman aged 25-40 years in good health and CMV-seropositive. CDR3 sequence (DNA): TGTGCCAGCAACTCCAGGGGTGGTTGGCCCTACGAGCAGTACTTC. It specifies CASNSRGGWPYEQYF.